A selection of T cell receptor beta chains follows, all from one sample in a study of regulatory dendritic cells for organ transplantation. The assay was immunoSEQ multiplex PCR, and TCRdb's table has in-frame clones only and misses some. The table shows fewer than 50,000 clones, with about 93% occurring only once. The sequenced material came from naive CD8+ T cells from blood. The receptors were sampled from a human donor in good health. The CDR3 runs from the conserved cysteine through the conserved F or W. Fields, in order: CDR3 DNA, CDR3 protein, D gene, clone size, V gene, J gene, CDR3 length. A D gene is named only where the DNA matches it firmly. Expanded clones get a size class; other rows say once, few or many, or leave the size out.

CDR3nt: TGCGCCAGCAGCCAAGAGGGACGGAGCTACGAGCAGTACTTC
CDR3aa: CASSQEGRSYEQYF
d_gene: NA
abundance: NA
v_gene: TRBV4-1
j_gene: TRBJ2-7
len: 14

CDR3nt: TGTGCCAGCAGACCGGACGGATACAATGAGCAGTTCTTC
CDR3aa: CASRPDGYNEQFF
d_gene: NA
abundance: NA
v_gene: TRBV7-6
j_gene: TRBJ2-1
len: 13

CDR3nt: TGTGCCAGCAGCTTAGCTGGACTAGGCCACACCGGGGAGCTGTTTTTT
CDR3aa: CASSLAGLGHTGELFF
d_gene: TRBD2
abundance: NA
v_gene: TRBV7-9
j_gene: TRBJ2-2
len: 16

CDR3nt: TGTGCCAGCAGCTTAGAGATCTACTATGGCTACACCTTC
CDR3aa: CASSLEIYYGYTF
d_gene: NA
abundance: NA
v_gene: TRBV7-6
j_gene: TRBJ1-2
len: 13

CDR3nt: TGTGCCAGCAGGAACACAGGGGGCGGATTCGGGACCCAGTACTTC
CDR3aa: CASRNTGGGFGTQYF
d_gene: TRBD1
abundance: once
v_gene: TRBV6-5
j_gene: TRBJ2-5
len: 15

CDR3nt: TGTGCCAGCAGTTTACAGGGTCATCGGTCCTACGAGCAGTACTTC
CDR3aa: CASSLQGHRSYEQYF
d_gene: NA
abundance: NA
v_gene: TRBV27
j_gene: TRBJ2-7
len: 15

CDR3nt: TGTGCCAGCAGCAATTACCGGGACAGGGGAAACACCGGGGAGCTGTTTTTT
CDR3aa: CASSNYRDRGNTGELFF
d_gene: TRBD1
abundance: NA
v_gene: TRBV5-8
j_gene: TRBJ2-2
len: 17

CDR3nt: TGTGCCAGCAGCTTAGGCAGAGACGAAGCTTTCTTT
CDR3aa: CASSLGRDEAFF
d_gene: NA
abundance: few
v_gene: TRBV13
j_gene: TRBJ1-1
len: 12

CDR3nt: TGCGCCAGCCAGGGGGGGGAGCTGTTTTTT
CDR3aa: CASQGGELFF
d_gene: NA
abundance: NA
v_gene: TRBV10-2
j_gene: TRBJ2-2
len: 10

CDR3nt: TGTGCCAGCAGCCCTGGGACAGGGATATACCAAGAGACCCAGTACTTC
CDR3aa: CASSPGTGIYQETQYF
d_gene: TRBD1
abundance: NA
v_gene: TRBV9
j_gene: TRBJ2-5
len: 16

CDR3nt: TGTGCCAGCAGCTTATTCGTTAACTATGGCTACACCTTC
CDR3aa: CASSLFVNYGYTF
d_gene: NA
abundance: NA
v_gene: TRBV7-9
j_gene: TRBJ1-2
len: 13

CDR3nt: TGTGCCAGCAGCGTAGCACAGGAGGACACCGGGGAGCTGTTTTTT
CDR3aa: CASSVAQEDTGELFF
d_gene: NA
abundance: NA
v_gene: TRBV9
j_gene: TRBJ2-2
len: 15

CDR3nt: TGTGCCAGCAGTTTTCAGGGGACTATATACGAGCAGTACTTC
CDR3aa: CASSFQGTIYEQYF
d_gene: NA
abundance: NA
v_gene: TRBV27
j_gene: TRBJ2-7
len: 14

CDR3nt: TGTGCCAGCAGCGCCCGGGGCGGTGGAGGGGAGGACATTCAGTACTTC
CDR3aa: CASSARGGGGEDIQYF
d_gene: NA
abundance: NA
v_gene: TRBV13
j_gene: TRBJ2-4
len: 16

CDR3nt: TGTGCCAGCAGTCAACAGGGGGGAGTCGGTGAGCAGTTCTTC
CDR3aa: CASSQQGGVGEQFF
d_gene: TRBD1
abundance: NA
v_gene: TRBV28
j_gene: TRBJ2-1
len: 14

CDR3nt: TGCGCCAGCAGCCAAGGCAGGGGTCGTAATCAGCCCCAGCATTTT
CDR3aa: CASSQGRGRNQPQHF
d_gene: NA
abundance: NA
v_gene: TRBV4-3
j_gene: TRBJ1-5
len: 15

CDR3nt: TGTGCCAGCAGCTGGGGGTCTCTATACGAGCAGTACTTC
CDR3aa: CASSWGSLYEQYF
d_gene: NA
abundance: NA
v_gene: TRBV5-4
j_gene: TRBJ2-7
len: 13

CDR3nt: TGTGCCAGCAGTGGTTTGGACAGGAACTCTGGAAACACCATATATTTT
CDR3aa: CASSGLDRNSGNTIYF
d_gene: TRBD1
abundance: NA
v_gene: TRBV25-1
j_gene: TRBJ1-3
len: 16

CDR3nt: TGTGCCAGCAGCTTAGAATCGGGGGTAGATGGCTACACCTTC
CDR3aa: CASSLESGVDGYTF
d_gene: NA
abundance: NA
v_gene: TRBV7-9
j_gene: TRBJ1-2
len: 14

CDR3nt: TGCGCCAGCAGCCAAGGGGTTGGGGTGCTGGAGCAGTTCTTC
CDR3aa: CASSQGVGVLEQFF
d_gene: NA
abundance: NA
v_gene: TRBV4-1
j_gene: TRBJ2-1
len: 14

CDR3nt: TGTGCCAGCAGCCCCGGGGGGCGCCCTTACGAGCAGTACTTC
CDR3aa: CASSPGGRPYEQYF
d_gene: NA
abundance: NA
v_gene: TRBV7-9
j_gene: TRBJ2-7
len: 14

CDR3nt: TGTGCCAGCAGCTTAGGGGGGGGCCGACCCAATGAGCAGTTCTTC
CDR3aa: CASSLGGGRPNEQFF
d_gene: NA
abundance: NA
v_gene: TRBV7-6
j_gene: TRBJ2-1
len: 15

CDR3nt: TGTGCCACCAGCGGCCGACAGGGGAGGGATGAAAAACTGTTTTTT
CDR3aa: CATSGRQGRDEKLFF
d_gene: TRBD1
abundance: NA
v_gene: TRBV15
j_gene: TRBJ1-4
len: 15

CDR3nt: TGTGCCAGTAGCGTCCGGGACGGATACTACAATGAGCAGTTCTTC
CDR3aa: CASSVRDGYYNEQFF
d_gene: NA
abundance: NA
v_gene: TRBV19
j_gene: TRBJ2-1
len: 15

CDR3nt: TGTGCCAGCAGCTTTCCAGATACGCAGTATTTT
CDR3aa: CASSFPDTQYF
d_gene: NA
abundance: NA
v_gene: TRBV7-9
j_gene: TRBJ2-3
len: 11

CDR3nt: TGTGCCAGCAGTTACTCGATTCAACTGGGAAACTACGAGCAGTACTTC
CDR3aa: CASSYSIQLGNYEQYF
d_gene: NA
abundance: NA
v_gene: TRBV6-5
j_gene: TRBJ2-7
len: 16

CDR3nt: TGTGCCAGTAGCATCCGGGACAGGGGGCAAGAGCAGTACTTC
CDR3aa: CASSIRDRGQEQYF
d_gene: TRBD1
abundance: NA
v_gene: TRBV19
j_gene: TRBJ2-7
len: 14

CDR3nt: TGTGCCAGCAGCTCCCCGCCCGAGCAGTACTTC
CDR3aa: CASSSPPEQYF
d_gene: NA
abundance: NA
v_gene: TRBV7-9
j_gene: TRBJ2-7
len: 11

CDR3nt: TGTGCCAGCAGCCCAGAGGCGGGGGGAAGCACAGATACGCAGTATTTT
CDR3aa: CASSPEAGGSTDTQYF
d_gene: TRBD2
abundance: NA
v_gene: TRBV7-6
j_gene: TRBJ2-3
len: 16

CDR3nt: TGTGCCAGCAGCCCCCTCCCGACTAGCGGGATGAACACCGGGGAGCTGTTTTTT
CDR3aa: CASSPLPTSGMNTGELFF
d_gene: TRBD2
abundance: NA
v_gene: TRBV9
j_gene: TRBJ2-2
len: 18

CDR3nt: TGTGCCAGCAGCTTAGTTGGGACTAGCGGGGGGTTTTCTGAGACCCAGTACTTC
CDR3aa: CASSLVGTSGGFSETQYF
d_gene: TRBD2
abundance: once
v_gene: TRBV7-8
j_gene: TRBJ2-5
len: 18

CDR3nt: TGTGCCAGCAGTTTAGGGGGGAGGCCAGATACGCAGTATTTT
CDR3aa: CASSLGGRPDTQYF
d_gene: NA
abundance: once
v_gene: TRBV7-9
j_gene: TRBJ2-3
len: 14

CDR3nt: TGCGCCAGCAGCTGGGGCACTAGCGGGAACAATGAGCAGTTCTTC
CDR3aa: CASSWGTSGNNEQFF
d_gene: TRBD2
abundance: NA
v_gene: TRBV4-3
j_gene: TRBJ2-1
len: 15

CDR3nt: TGTGCCAGCAGTTTGGCTGGGATTCAAGAGACCCAGTACTTC
CDR3aa: CASSLAGIQETQYF
d_gene: NA
abundance: NA
v_gene: TRBV27
j_gene: TRBJ2-5
len: 14

CDR3nt: TGTGCCTGGAGTACAGGTTCTTCCTACGAGCAGTACTTC
CDR3aa: CAWSTGSSYEQYF
d_gene: NA
abundance: NA
v_gene: TRBV30
j_gene: TRBJ2-7
len: 13

CDR3nt: TGCGCCAGCAGCCAACGAAGCGGGGGGGCAACCGGGGAGCTGTTTTTT
CDR3aa: CASSQRSGGATGELFF
d_gene: TRBD2
abundance: NA
v_gene: TRBV4-3
j_gene: TRBJ2-2
len: 16

CDR3nt: TGTGCCAGCAGCTTAGTGCCCGGGGAGCTGTTTTTT
CDR3aa: CASSLVPGELFF
d_gene: NA
abundance: NA
v_gene: TRBV7-9
j_gene: TRBJ2-2
len: 12

CDR3nt: TGTGCCAGCAGTTACTCGACTCCCGTGAACACTGAAGCTTTCTTT
CDR3aa: CASSYSTPVNTEAFF
d_gene: NA
abundance: few
v_gene: TRBV6-5
j_gene: TRBJ1-1
len: 15

CDR3nt: TGTGCCACACACAGAGGACAGCCCAATGAGCAGTTCTTC
CDR3aa: CATHRGQPNEQFF
d_gene: NA
abundance: NA
v_gene: TRBV19
j_gene: TRBJ2-1
len: 13

CDR3nt: TGTGCCAGCAGCTTAACGACTAGCGGGAGCGAGACCCAGTACTTC
CDR3aa: CASSLTTSGSETQYF
d_gene: TRBD2
abundance: NA
v_gene: TRBV11-2
j_gene: TRBJ2-5
len: 15

CDR3nt: TGTGCCAGCAGCCACGACGAACCAGACAGGGGAGGCGCTTCACCCTACGAGCAGTACTTC
CDR3aa: CASSHDEPDRGGASPYEQYF
d_gene: TRBD1
abundance: NA
v_gene: TRBV5-4
j_gene: TRBJ2-7
len: 20

CDR3nt: TGTGCCAGCAGCTTAGGGACTAGCTCAGATACGCAGTATTTT
CDR3aa: CASSLGTSSDTQYF
d_gene: TRBD2
abundance: NA
v_gene: TRBV7-8
j_gene: TRBJ2-3
len: 14

CDR3nt: TGTGCCAGCTCCGGGCAGAACGGTTACGAGCAGTACTTC
CDR3aa: CASSGQNGYEQYF
d_gene: NA
abundance: once
v_gene: TRBV9
j_gene: TRBJ2-7
len: 13